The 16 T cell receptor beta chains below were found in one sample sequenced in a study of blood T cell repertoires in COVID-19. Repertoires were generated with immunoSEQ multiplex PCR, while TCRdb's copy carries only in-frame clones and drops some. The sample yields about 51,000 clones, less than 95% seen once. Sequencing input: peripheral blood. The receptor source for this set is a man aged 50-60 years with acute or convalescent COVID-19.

The CDR3 is CASSIPSGDTDTQYF. The CDR3 nucleotides read TGCGCCAGCAGCATCCCGAGCGGGGACACAGATACGCAGTATTTT. The rearrangement links TRBV5-1 to TRBJ2-3, with 7 nucleotides matching TRBD2. V gave up 4 bases and J gave up 2 bases; unmatched junction bases: 7. CDR1 SGHRS and CDR2 YFSETQ come from the germline V gene. This CDR3 region has 15 residues.

The CDR3 bases are TGTGCCAGCCGGGGACAGGGGGGGTACAATGAGCAGTTCTTC. It yields the protein CASRGQGGYNEQFF. This chain uses TRBV19 with TRBJ2-1; 11 bases map to TRBD1. Germline V CDR1 and CDR2: LNHDA, SQIVND (reference sequence). The V and J ends lost 9 bases and 4 bases, in that order; junction bases with no gene match: 5. CDR3 size: 14 residues.

For the CDR3, the DNA is TGTGCCAGCAGCCTCGTGTCGGGTATGGACACCGGGGAGCTGTTTTTT. It encodes CASSLVSGMDTGELFF. J is TRBJ2-2 and V is TRBV2, with D unclear. Germline V lookup: CDR1 SNHLY, CDR2 FYNNEI. This CDR3 region has 16 residues. Trimming removed 6 bases from V and 3 bases from J, with 17 bases in between.

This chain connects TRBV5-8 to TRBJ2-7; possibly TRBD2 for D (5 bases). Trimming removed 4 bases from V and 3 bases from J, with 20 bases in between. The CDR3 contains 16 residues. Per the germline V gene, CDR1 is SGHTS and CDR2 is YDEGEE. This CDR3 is CASSDLWRARNYEQYF. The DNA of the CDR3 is TGTGCCAGCAGCGACCTTTGGCGGGCGAGGAACTACGAGCAGTACTTC.

This CDR3 is CASSLVPGSYEQYF. CDR3 bases: TGTGCCAGCAGCTTGGTTCCGGGGAGTTACGAGCAGTACTTC. V gene TRBV5-6 combines with J gene TRBJ2-7; D is perhaps TRBD2 (5 bases). V gave up 0 bases and J gave up 4 bases, with 11 bases separating them. There are 14 residues in the CDR3. CDR1 SGHDT and CDR2 YYEEEE come from the germline V gene.

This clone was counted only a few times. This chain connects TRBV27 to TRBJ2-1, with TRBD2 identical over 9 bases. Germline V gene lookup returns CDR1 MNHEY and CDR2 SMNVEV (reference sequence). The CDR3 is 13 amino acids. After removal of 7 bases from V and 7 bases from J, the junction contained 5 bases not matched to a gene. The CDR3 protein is CASNKAGGNEQFF. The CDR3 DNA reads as TGTGCCAGCAATAAGGCGGGGGGGAATGAGCAGTTCTTC.

This CDR3 reads CASSQEQGRNTEAFF. In nucleotides, the CDR3 is TGTGCCAGCAGCCAAGAACAGGGGAGGAACACTGAAGCTTTCTTT. The genes are TRBV4-2 and TRBJ1-1, with TRBD1 matching 7 bases. The CDR3 length is 15 residues. CDR1 and CDR2 (germline): LGHNA, YNFKEQ. After removal of 0 bases from V and 1 base from J, the junction contained 2 bases not matched to a gene.

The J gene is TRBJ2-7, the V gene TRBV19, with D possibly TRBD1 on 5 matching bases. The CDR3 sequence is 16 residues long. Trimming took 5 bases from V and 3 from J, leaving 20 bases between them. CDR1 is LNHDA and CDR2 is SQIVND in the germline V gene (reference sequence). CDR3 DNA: TGTGCCAGTAGTCCGATCGAGATGCCAGGGATCTACGAGCAGTACTTC. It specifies CASSPIEMPGIYEQYF. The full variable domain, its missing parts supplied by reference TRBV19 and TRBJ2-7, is DGGITQSPKYLFRKEGQNVTLSCEQNLNHDAMYWYRQDPGQGLRLIYYSQIVNDFQKGDIAEGYSVSREKKESFPLTVTSAQKNPTAFYLCASSPIEMPGIYEQYFGPGTRLTVT.

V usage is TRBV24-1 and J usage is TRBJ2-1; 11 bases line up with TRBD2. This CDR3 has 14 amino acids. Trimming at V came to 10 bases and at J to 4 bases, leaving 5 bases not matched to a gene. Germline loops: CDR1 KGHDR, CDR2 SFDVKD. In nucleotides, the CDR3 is TGTGCCACGAGAACTAGCGGGGGATACAATGAGCAGTTCTTC. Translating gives CATRTSGGYNEQFF.

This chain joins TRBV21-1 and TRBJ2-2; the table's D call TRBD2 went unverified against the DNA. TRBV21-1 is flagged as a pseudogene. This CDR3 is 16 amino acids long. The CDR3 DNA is TGTGCCAGCAGCAAAGTGAGGGTTGTCGTCCCCGGGGAGCTGTTTTTT. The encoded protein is CASSKVRVVVPGELFF.

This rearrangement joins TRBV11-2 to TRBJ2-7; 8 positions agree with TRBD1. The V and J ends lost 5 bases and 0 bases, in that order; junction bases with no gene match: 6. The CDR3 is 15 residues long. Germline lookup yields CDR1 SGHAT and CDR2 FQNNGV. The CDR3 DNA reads TGTGCCAGCAGCCAACCGGGACAGGCCTCCTACGAGCAGTACTTC. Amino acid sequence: CASSQPGQASYEQYF.

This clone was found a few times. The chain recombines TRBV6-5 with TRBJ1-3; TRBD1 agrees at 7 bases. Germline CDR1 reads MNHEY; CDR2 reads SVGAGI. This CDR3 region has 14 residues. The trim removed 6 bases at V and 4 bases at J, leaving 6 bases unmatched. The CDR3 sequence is CASRGDRGGNTIYF. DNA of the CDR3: TGTGCCAGCAGGGGGGACAGAGGAGGAAACACCATATATTTT.

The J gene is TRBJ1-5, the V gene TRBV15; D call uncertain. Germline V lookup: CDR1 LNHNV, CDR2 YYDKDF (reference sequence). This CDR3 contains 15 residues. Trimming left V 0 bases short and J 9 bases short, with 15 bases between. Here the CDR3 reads CATSRDHVSRGPQHF. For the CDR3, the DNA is TGTGCCACCAGCAGAGATCACGTGAGCCGAGGGCCCCAGCATTTT.

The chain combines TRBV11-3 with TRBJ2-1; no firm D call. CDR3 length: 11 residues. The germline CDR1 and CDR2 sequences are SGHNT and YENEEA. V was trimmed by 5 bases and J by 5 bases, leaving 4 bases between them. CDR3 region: CASSLDNEQFF. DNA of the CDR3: TGTGCCAGCAGCCTTGACAATGAGCAGTTCTTC. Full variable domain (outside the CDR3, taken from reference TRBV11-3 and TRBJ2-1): EAGVVQSPRYKIIEKKQPVAFWCNPISGHNTLYWYLQNLGQGPELLIRYENEEAVDDSQLPKDRFSAERLKGVDSTLKIQPAELGDSAVYLCASSLDNEQFFGPGTRLTVL.

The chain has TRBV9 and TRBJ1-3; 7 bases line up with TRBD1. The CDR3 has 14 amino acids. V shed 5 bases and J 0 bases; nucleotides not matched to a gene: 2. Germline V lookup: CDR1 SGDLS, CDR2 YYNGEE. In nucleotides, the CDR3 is TGTGCCAGCAGGACAGGGCACTCTGGAAACACCATATATTTT. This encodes CASRTGHSGNTIYF.

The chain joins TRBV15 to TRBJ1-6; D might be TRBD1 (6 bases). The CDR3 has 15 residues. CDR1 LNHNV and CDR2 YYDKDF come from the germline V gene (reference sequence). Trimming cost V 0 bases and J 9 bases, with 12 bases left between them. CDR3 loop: CATSRDRLGGSPLHF. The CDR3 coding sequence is TGTGCCACCAGCAGAGATAGGTTAGGGGGTTCACCCCTCCACTTT. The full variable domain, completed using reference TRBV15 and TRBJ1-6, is DAMVIQNPRYQVTQFGKPVTLSCSQTLNHNVMYWYQQKSSQAPKLLFHYYDKDFNNEADTPDNFQSRRPNTSFCFLDIRSPGLGDTAMYLCATSRDRLGGSPLHFGNGTRLTVT.